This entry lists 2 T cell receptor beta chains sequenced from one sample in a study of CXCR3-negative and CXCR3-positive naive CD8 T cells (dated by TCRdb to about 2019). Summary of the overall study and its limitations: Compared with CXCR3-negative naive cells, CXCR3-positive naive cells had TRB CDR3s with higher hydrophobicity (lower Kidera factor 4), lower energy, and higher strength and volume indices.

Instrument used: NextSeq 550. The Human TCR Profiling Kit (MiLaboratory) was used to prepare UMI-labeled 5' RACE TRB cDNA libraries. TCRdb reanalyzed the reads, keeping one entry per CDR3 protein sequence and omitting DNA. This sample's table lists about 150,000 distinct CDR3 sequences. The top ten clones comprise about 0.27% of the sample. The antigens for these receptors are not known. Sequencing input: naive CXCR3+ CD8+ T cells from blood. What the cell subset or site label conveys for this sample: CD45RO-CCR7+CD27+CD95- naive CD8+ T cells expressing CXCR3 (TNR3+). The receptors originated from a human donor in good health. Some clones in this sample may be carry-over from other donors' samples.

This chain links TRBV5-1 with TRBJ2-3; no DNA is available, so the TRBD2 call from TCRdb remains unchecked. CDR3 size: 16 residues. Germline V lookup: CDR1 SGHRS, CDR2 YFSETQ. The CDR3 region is CASSLGLAGGLDTQYF.

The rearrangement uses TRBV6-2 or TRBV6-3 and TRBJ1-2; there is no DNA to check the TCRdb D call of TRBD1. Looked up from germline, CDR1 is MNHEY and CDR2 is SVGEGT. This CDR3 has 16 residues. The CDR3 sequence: CASSRLTGGEIDGYTF.